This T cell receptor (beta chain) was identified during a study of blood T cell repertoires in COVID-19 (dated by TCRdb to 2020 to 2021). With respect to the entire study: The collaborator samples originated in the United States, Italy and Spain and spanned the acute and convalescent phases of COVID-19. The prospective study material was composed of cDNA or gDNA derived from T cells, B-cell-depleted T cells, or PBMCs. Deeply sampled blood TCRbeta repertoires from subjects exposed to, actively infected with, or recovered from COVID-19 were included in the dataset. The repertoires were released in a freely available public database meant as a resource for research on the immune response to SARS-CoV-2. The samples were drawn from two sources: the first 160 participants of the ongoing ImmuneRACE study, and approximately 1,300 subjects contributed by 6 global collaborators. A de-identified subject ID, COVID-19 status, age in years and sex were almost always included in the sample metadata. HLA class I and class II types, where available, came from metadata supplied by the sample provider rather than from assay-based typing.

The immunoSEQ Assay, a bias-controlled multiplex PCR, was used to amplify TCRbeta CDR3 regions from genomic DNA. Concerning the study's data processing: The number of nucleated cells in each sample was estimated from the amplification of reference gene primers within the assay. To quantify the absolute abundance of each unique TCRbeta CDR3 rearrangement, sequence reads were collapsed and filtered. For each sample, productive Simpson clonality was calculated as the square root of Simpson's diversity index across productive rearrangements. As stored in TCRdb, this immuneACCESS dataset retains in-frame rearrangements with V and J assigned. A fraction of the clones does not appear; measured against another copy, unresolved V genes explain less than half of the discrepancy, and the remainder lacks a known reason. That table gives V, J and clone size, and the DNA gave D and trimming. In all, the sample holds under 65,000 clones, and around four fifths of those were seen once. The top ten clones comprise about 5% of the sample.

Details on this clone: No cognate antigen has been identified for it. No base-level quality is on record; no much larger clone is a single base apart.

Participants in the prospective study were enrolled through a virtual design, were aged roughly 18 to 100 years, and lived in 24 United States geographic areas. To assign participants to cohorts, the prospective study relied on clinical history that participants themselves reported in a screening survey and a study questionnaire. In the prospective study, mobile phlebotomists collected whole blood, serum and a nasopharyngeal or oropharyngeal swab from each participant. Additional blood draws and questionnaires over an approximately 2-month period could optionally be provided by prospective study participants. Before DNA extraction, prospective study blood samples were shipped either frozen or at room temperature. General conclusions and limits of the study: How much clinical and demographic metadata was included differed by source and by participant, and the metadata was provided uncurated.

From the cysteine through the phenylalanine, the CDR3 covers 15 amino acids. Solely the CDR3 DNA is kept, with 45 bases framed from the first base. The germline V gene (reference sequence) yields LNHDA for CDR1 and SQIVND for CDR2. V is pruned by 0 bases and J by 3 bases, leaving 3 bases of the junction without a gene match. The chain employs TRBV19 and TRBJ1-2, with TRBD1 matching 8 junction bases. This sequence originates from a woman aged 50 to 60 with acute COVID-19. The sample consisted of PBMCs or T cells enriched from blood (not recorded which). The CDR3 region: CASSIETGDYYGYTF. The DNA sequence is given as TGTGCCAGTAGTATAGAGACAGGGGATTACTATGGCTACACCTTC.